This entry concerns a single T cell receptor (beta chain). Its antigen is still unknown. The data stem from a study of lymphopenia after photon versus proton radiotherapy. Study results and limitations: Relative stability marked proton patients; photon patients lost diversity and naive cells. Authors raise, but do not show, better survival with proton therapy. After lymphocyte nadir, photon-treated repertoires showed oligoclonal expansion, especially CD8+ Temra. Post-nadir TCR diversity decline inversely tracked overall survival among those who died.

The table came from immunoSEQ multiplex PCR; TCRdb's copy has only in-frame clones and leaves some out. The repertoire holds 25,000 to 30,000 clones, with approximately 87% as singletons. The germline V gene has CDR1 MNHEY and CDR2 SVGAGI. The V segment lost 6 bases and the J segment 6 bases; nucleotides outside the gene matches: 7. The CDR3 covers 14 residues. The sequencing used peripheral blood, collected from a patient treated with proton-based radiotherapy. This rearrangement joins TRBV6-5 to TRBJ1-5; 8 positions agree with TRBD1. The receptor comes from a woman in her sixties or seventies with cholangiocarcinoma. Some clones in this sample may be carry-over from other donors' samples. The CDR3 here is CASSMTGAVQPQHF. CDR3 nucleotides: TGTGCCAGCAGCATGACAGGGGCGGTTCAGCCCCAGCATTTT.